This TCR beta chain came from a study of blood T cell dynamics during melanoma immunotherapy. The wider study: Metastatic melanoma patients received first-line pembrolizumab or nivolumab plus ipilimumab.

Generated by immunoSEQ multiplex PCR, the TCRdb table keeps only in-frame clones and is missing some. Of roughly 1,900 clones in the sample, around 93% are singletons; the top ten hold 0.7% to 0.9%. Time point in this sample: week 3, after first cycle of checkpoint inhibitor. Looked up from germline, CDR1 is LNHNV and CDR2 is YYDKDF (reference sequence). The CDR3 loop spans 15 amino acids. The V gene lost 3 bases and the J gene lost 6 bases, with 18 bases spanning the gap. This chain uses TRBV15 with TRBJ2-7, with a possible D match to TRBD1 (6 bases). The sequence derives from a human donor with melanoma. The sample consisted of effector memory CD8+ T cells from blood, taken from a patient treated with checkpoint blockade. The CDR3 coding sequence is TGTGCCACCAGCAGCGGGACACCGTTTACGCGCGAGCAGTACTTC. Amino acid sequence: CATSSGTPFTREQYF.